This T cell receptor (beta chain) was obtained from a study of OX40 agonist ivuxolimab in advanced cancers. Germline V CDR1 and CDR2: MGHDK, SYGVNS. This CDR3 comprises 12 residues. The V gene lost 1 base and the J gene lost 6 bases, with 6 bases spanning the gap. This clone appeared once. Generated by immunoSEQ multiplex PCR, the TCRdb table keeps only in-frame clones and is missing some. The table records 35,000 to 50,000 clones, more than 75% of them present only once. The sample was CD4+ or CD8+ T cells sorted from blood, taken in a trial of the OX40 agonist ivuxolimab. This sequence was found in an adult with an advanced solid tumor such as melanoma, head and neck, liver or kidney cancer. The chain employs TRBV25-1 and TRBJ1-2; D remains unclear. Here the CDR3 DNA reads TGTGCCAGCAGTGAATTGGGGAATGGCTACACCTTC. This translates into CASSELGNGYTF.